This TCR beta chain stems from a study of memory CD4+ T cells and cytomegalovirus serostatus. Turning to the study itself: Donors were healthy Belgian adults, several CMV seropositive and 24 seronegative.

The sort gate was single viable CD3+CD4+CD8-CD45RO+ cells for memory CD4+ T cells. Positive selection with CD4 microbeads enriched total CD4+ T cells. Method: immunoSEQ multiplex PCR; TCRdb's copy keeps in-frame clones and lacks some. The sample shows over 45,000 clones, 82% of them seen only once. The CDR3 contains 16 residues. V dropped 5 bases and J dropped 1; count of bases not matched to a gene: 6. CDR1 MNHEY and CDR2 SMNVEV come from the germline V gene (reference sequence). What was sequenced was memory CD4+ T cells from blood. The chain employs TRBV27 and TRBJ1-1; TRBD1 aligns across 11 bases. The source is an adult in good health and CMV-seronegative. Some clones in this sample may be carry-over from other donors' samples. The CDR3 region is CASSNRDRGANTEAFF. The CDR3 coding sequence is TGTGCCAGCAGTAACCGGGACAGGGGGGCGAACACTGAAGCTTTCTTT.